The sequence of this T cell receptor beta chain was determined in a study of T cell changes during pregnancy in multiple sclerosis. The data were produced by immunoSEQ multiplex PCR, yet TCRdb's version contains in-frame clones alone and is incomplete. This repertoire shows under 40,000 clones, less than 95% found once; its top ten account for roughly 10%. This clone was counted a single time. V dropped 2 bases and J dropped 7; count of bases not matched to a gene: 14. This CDR3 contains 17 residues. The germline gives CDR1 SGHKS, CDR2 YYEKEE (reference sequence). V gene TRBV5-5 combines with J gene TRBJ1-4; 7 bases map to TRBD1. The source material was CD8+ T cells from peripheral blood mononuclear cells, sampled before pregnancy. This sequence originates from a female donor with multiple sclerosis, enrolled in a pregnancy study. CDR3 loop: CASSLGPFLTGSEKLFF. CDR3 DNA: TGTGCCAGCAGCTTAGGGCCCTTTCTGACAGGGAGTGAAAAACTGTTTTTT.